The sequence of this TCR beta chain was determined in a study of T cell responses to AZD1222 COVID-19 vaccine. Study results and caveats: Targeting of unmutated variant regions was reportedly seen in nearly half of spike-specific TCRs.

TCRdb's copy holds only in-frame clones and misses some; the assay was immunoSEQ multiplex PCR. The sample contains under 200,000 clones, approximately 90% of which appear only once. On this clone itself: The antigen remains undetermined.

The origin of this receptor is an adult in good health. Sequencing was performed on peripheral blood, taken on day 0 of AZD1222 vaccination.

CDR3 DNA sequence: TGTGCCAGTATTCCCGGGACAGCTTACACTGAAGCTTTCTTT. It is translated as CASIPGTAYTEAFF. The V gene is TRBV19, the J gene TRBJ1-1, with 7 bases lining up with TRBD1. The V gene end was trimmed by 7 bases and the J gene end by 3 bases; junction bases not matched to a gene: 8. Germline-derived CDR1 and CDR2 are LNHDA and SQIVND (reference sequence). The CDR3 spans 14 residues.